The source of this T cell receptor beta chain is a study of blood T cell repertoires in COVID-19. Looking at the study overall: From the United States, Italy and Spain came samples of acute and convalescent COVID-19. PBMCs, B-cell-depleted T cells, or T cells provided the cDNA or gDNA that made up the material.

In the original processing: Using reference gene primer amplification, nucleated cell counts were estimated. The assay was immunoSEQ multiplex PCR, and TCRdb's table has in-frame clones only and misses some. The V and J calls and clone size were taken over from that table, and D and trimming were inferred from the DNA. This table holds 300,000 to 400,000 clones, around nine tenths found once. With 4 bases removed from V and 0 bases from J, the gap between germline ends came to 11 bases. The CDR3 has 15 residues. Germline V gives CDR1 SGHNT, CDR2 YYREEE (reference sequence). The chain combines TRBV5-4 with TRBJ1-5; the D is unclear. Sequenced material: peripheral blood. This sequence originates from a woman aged 45 to 65 with active or convalescent COVID-19. The CDR3 sequence is CASSADGNSNQPQHF. In DNA, the CDR3 is TGTGCCAGCAGCGCGGACGGGAATAGCAATCAGCCCCAGCATTTT.